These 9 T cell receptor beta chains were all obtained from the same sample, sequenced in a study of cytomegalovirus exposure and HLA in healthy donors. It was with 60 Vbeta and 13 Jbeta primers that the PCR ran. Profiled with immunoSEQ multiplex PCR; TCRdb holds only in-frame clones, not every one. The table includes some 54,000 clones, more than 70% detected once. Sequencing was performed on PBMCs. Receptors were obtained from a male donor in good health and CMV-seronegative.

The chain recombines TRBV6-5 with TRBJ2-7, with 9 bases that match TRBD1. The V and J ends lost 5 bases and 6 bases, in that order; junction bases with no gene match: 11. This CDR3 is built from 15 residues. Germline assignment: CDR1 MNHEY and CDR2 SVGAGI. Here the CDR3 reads CASSNPVGQGSEQYF. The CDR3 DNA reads TGTGCCAGCAGTAATCCGGTGGGACAGGGTTCCGAGCAGTACTTC.

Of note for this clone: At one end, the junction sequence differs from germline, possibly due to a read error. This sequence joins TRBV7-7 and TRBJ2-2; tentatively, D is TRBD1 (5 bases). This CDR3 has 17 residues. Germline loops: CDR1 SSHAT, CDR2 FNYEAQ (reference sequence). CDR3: CASSQVGEEGNTGELFF. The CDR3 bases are TGTGCTAGCAGTCAAGTAGGGGAAGAAGGGAACACCGGGGAGCTGTTTTTT.

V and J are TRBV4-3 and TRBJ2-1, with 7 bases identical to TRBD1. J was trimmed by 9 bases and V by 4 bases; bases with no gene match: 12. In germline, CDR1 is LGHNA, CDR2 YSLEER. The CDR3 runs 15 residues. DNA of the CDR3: TGCGCCAGCAGCCTGCTAGCCGGACAGGTCAGTGAGCAGTTCTTC. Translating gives CASSLLAGQVSEQFF.

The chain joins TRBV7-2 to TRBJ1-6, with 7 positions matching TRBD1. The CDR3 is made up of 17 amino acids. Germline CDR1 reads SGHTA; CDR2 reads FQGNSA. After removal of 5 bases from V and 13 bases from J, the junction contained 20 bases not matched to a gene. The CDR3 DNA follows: TGTGCCAGCAGCCCATTCCCCCTTGGACAGGCGCTCAGTCCCCTCCACTTT. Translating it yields CASSPFPLGQALSPLHF.

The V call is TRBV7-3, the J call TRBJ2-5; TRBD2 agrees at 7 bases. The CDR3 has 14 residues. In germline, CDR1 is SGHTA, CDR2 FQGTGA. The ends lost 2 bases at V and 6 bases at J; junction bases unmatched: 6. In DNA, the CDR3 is TGTGCCAGCAGCTTAGCGGGGGTTTTTAAGACCCAGTACTTC. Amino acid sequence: CASSLAGVFKTQYF.

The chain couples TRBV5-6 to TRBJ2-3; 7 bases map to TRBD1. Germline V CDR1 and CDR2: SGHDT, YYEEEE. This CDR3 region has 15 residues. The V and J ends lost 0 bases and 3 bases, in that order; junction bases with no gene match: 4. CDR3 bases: TGTGCCAGCAGCTTGGCACAGGGGATAACAGATACGCAGTATTTT. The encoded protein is CASSLAQGITDTQYF.

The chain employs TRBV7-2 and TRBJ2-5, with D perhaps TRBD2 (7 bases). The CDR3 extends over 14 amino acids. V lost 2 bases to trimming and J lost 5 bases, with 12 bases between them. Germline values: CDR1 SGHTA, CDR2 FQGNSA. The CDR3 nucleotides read TGTGCCAGCAGCTTATTCGGGGGGCGGGAGACCCAGTACTTC. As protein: CASSLFGGRETQYF.

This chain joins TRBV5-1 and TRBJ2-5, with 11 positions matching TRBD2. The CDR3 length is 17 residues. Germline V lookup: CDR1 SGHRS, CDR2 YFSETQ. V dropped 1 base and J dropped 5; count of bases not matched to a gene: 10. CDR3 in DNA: TGCGCCAGCAGCTTGCCCTCTAGCGGGGGGCGCGGTGAGACCCAGTACTTC. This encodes CASSLPSSGGRGETQYF.

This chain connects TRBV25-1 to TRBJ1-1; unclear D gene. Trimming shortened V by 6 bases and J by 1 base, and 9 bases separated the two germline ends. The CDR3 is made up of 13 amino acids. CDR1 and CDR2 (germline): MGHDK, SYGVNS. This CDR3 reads CASRQKSNTEAFF. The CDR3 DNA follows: TGTGCCAGCAGACAGAAATCGAACACTGAAGCTTTCTTT.